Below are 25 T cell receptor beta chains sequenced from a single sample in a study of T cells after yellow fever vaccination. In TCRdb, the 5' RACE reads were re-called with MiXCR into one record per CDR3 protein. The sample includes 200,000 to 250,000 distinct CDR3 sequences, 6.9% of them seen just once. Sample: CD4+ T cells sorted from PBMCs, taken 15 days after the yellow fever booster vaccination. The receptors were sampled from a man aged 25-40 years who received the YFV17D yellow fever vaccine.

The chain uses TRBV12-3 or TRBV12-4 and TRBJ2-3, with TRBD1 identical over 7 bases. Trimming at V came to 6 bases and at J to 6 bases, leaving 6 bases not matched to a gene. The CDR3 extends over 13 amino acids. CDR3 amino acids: CASSSPGQDTQYF. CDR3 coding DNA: TGTGCCAGCAGCTCACCGGGACAGGATACGCAGTATTTT.

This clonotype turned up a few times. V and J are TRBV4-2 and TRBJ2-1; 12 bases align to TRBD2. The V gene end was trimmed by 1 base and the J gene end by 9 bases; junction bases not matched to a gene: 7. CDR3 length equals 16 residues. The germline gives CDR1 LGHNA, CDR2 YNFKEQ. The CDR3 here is CASSQVTSGSNGEQFF. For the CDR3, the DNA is TGTGCCAGCAGCCAAGTGACTAGCGGGAGTAATGGTGAGCAGTTCTTC.

CDR3 sequence (DNA): TGTGCCAGCACCTACCTAACGGGCCGATCGAACACCGGGGAGCTGTTTTTT. This encodes CASTYLTGRSNTGELFF. This chain uses TRBV3-1 with TRBJ2-2; D not certain. The length of the CDR3 is 17 residues. CDR1 and CDR2 (germline): LGHDT, YNNKEL (reference sequence). V shed 7 bases and J shed 0 bases, with 18 bases lying between them.

CDR3 in DNA: TGTGCCAGCAGCTGGGGAACCTACGAGCAGTACTTC. Encoded protein: CASSWGTYEQYF. The chain joins TRBV7-9 to TRBJ2-7; D remains unclear. Germline CDR1 and CDR2: SEHNR and FQNEAQ (reference sequence). Trimming took 4 bases from V and 2 from J, leaving 6 bases between them. The CDR3 length is 12 residues.

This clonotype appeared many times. CDR3 loop: CSASSSMRAEAFF. The CDR3 bases are TGCAGTGCTAGTTCTAGCATGAGGGCTGAAGCTTTCTTT. V gene TRBV20-1 combines with J gene TRBJ1-1; no clear D gene. This CDR3 region has 13 residues. The V gene lost 3 bases and the J gene lost 6 bases, with 14 bases spanning the gap. CDR1 is DFQATT and CDR2 is SNEGSKA in the germline V gene (reference sequence).

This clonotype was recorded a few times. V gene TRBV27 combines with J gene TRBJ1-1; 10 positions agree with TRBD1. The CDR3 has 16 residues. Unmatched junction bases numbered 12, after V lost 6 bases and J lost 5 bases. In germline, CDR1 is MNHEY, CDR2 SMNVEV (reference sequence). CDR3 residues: CASSPRQGALGTEAFF. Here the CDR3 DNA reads TGTGCCAGCAGCCCGCGACAGGGGGCACTTGGTACTGAAGCTTTCTTT.

The CDR3 DNA reads as TGTGCCACCAGTGATCTACTAGCGGGAGAGCAGTTCTTC. It specifies CATSDLLAGEQFF. The chain couples TRBV24-1 to TRBJ2-1; 10 bases map to TRBD2. Germline lookup yields CDR1 KGHDR and CDR2 SFDVKD. This CDR3 is built from 13 residues. Trimming removed 3 bases from V and 10 bases from J; junction bases left unmatched: 2.

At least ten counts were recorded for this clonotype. DNA for the CDR3: TGTGCCAGCAGTAGGGATCCGGGAGAACGCTCCTACGAGCAGTACTTC. Its translation is CASSRDPGERSYEQYF. The chain is built from TRBV12-3 or TRBV12-4 and TRBJ2-7; weak D call: TRBD2 (6 bases). V was clipped by 5 bases and J by 0 bases, with 17 bases between them. The CDR3 is 16 residues long.

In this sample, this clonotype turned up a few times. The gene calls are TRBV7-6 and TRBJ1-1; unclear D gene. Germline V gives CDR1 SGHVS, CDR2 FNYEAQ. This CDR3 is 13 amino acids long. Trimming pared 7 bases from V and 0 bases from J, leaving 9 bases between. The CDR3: CASTRLMNTEAFF. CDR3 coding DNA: TGTGCCAGCACCCGTCTTATGAACACTGAAGCTTTCTTT.

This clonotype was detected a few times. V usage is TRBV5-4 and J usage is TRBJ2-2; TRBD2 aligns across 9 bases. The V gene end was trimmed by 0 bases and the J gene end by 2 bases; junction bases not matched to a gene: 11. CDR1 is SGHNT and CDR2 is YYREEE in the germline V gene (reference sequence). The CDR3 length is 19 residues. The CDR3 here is CASSLDRKREVANTGELFF. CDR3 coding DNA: TGTGCCAGCAGCTTGGATCGGAAGCGGGAGGTTGCAAACACCGGGGAGCTGTTTTTT.

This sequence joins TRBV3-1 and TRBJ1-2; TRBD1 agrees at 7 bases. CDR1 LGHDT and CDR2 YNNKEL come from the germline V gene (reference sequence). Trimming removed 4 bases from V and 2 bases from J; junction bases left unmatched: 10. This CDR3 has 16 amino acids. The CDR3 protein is CASSLQDRAMNYGYTF. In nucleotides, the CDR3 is TGTGCCAGCAGCCTGCAAGACAGGGCGATGAACTATGGCTACACCTTC.

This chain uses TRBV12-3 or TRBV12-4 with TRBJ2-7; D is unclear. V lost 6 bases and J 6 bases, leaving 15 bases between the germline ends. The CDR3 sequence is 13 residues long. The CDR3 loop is CASSPTRRAEQYF. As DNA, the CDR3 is TGTGCCAGCAGCCCGACCCGTCGGGCCGAGCAGTACTTC.

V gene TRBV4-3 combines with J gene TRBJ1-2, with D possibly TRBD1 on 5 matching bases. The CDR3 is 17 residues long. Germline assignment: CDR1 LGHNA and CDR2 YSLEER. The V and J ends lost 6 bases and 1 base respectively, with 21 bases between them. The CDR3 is CASRLGAGSGGNYGYTF. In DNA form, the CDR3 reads TGCGCCAGCAGATTAGGGGCCGGGTCGGGCGGTAACTATGGCTACACCTTC.

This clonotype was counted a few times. The CDR3 region is CASSQDLTGGFPYEQYF. CDR3 DNA: TGCGCCAGCAGCCAAGATCTGACAGGGGGGTTCCCCTACGAGCAGTACTTC. J is TRBJ2-7 and V is TRBV4-3, with 9 nucleotides matching TRBD1. Germline loops: CDR1 LGHNA, CDR2 YSLEER. The V segment lost 0 bases and the J segment 2 bases; nucleotides outside the gene matches: 8. The CDR3 runs 17 residues.

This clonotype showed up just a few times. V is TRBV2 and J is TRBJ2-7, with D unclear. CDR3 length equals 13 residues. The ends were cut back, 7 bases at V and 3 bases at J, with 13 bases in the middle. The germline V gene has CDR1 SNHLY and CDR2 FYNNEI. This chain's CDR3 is CASNQDLNYEQYF. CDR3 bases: TGTGCCAGCAACCAGGACCTGAACTACGAGCAGTACTTC.

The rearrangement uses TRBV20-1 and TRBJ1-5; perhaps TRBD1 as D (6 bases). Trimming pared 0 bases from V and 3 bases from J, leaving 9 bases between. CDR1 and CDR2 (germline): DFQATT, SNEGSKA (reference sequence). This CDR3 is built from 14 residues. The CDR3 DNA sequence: TGCAGTGCTAGAGATCCAGGGGCCAATCAGCCCCAGCATTTT. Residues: CSARDPGANQPQHF.

CDR3 region: CSASTSGGYEQYF. CDR3 bases: TGCAGTGCTTCAACTAGCGGGGGATACGAGCAGTACTTC. This chain connects TRBV20-1 to TRBJ2-7; TRBD2 aligns across 11 bases. This CDR3 contains 13 residues. CDR1 is DFQATT and CDR2 is SNEGSKA in the germline V gene (reference sequence). J gave up 4 bases and V 5 bases, and 4 bases lay outside the gene matches.

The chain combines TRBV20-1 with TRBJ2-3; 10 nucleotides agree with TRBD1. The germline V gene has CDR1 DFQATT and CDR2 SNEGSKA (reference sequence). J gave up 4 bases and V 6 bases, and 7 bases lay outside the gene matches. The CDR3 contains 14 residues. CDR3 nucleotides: TGCAGTGCGGACCCGGGACAGGGGTCAGATACGCAGTATTTT. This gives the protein CSADPGQGSDTQYF.

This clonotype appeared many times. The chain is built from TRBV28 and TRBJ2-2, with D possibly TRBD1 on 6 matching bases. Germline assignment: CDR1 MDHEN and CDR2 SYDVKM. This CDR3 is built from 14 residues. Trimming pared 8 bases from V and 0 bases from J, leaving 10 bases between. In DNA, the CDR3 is TGTGCCAGCTGGGGGCTAGCGAACACCGGGGAGCTGTTTTTT. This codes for CASWGLANTGELFF.

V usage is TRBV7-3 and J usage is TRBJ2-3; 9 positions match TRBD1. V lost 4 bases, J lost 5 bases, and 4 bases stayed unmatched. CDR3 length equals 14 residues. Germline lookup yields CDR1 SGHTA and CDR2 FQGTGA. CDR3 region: CASSSGTGLDTQYF. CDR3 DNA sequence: TGTGCCAGCAGCTCCGGGACAGGGCTAGATACGCAGTATTTT. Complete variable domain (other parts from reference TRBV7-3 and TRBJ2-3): GAGVSQTPSNKVTEKGKYVELRCDPISGHTALYWYRQSLGQGPEFLIYFQGTGAADDSGLPNDRFFAVRPEGSVSTLKIQRTERGDSAVYLCASSSGTGLDTQYFGPGTRLTVL.

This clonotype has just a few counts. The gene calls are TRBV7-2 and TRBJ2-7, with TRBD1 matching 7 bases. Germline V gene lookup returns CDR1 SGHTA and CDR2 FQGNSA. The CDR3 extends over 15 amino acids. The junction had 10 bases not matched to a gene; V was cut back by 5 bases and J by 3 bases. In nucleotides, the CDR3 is TGTGCCAGCAGCCGCGACCGGGACAGAATCTACGAGCAGTACTTC. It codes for CASSRDRDRIYEQYF.

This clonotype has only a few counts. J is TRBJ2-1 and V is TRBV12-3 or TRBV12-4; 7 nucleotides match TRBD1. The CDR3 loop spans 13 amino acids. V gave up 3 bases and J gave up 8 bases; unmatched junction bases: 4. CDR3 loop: CASSFGTVDEQFF. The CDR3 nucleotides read TGTGCCAGCAGTTTCGGGACAGTCGATGAGCAGTTCTTC.

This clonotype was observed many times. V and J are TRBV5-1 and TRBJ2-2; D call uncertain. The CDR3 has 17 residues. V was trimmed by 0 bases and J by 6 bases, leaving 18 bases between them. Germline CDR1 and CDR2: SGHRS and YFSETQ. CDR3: CASSLGSGLTAPGELFF. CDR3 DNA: TGCGCCAGCAGCTTGGGATCCGGGCTAACCGCCCCCGGGGAGCTGTTTTTT.

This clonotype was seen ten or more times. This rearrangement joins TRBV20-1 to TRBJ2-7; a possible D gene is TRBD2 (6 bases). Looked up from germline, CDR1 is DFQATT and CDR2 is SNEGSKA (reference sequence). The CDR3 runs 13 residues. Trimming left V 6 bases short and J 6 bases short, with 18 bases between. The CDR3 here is CSALVGSLSEQYF. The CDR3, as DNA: TGCAGTGCCCTGGTCGGGAGCCTTAGCGAGCAGTACTTC.

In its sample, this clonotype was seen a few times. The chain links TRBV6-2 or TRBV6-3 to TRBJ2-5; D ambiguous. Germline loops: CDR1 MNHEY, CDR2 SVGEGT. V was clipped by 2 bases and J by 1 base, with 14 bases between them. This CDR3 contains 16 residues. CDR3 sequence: CASSYGEVWGQETQYF. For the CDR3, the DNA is TGTGCCAGCAGTTACGGCGAGGTCTGGGGCCAAGAGACCCAGTACTTC.